This TCR beta chain came from a study of shared clonotypes between healthy human individuals. Across the study: A couple of women and a few men aged 18 to 49 made up the donors. Points from the study as a whole: Clonotypes which were not shared had lower generation probabilities than clonotypes that all four donors shared.

This CDR3 is built from 16 residues. Per germline, CDR1 LGHNA and CDR2 YSLEER. V gave up 0 bases and J gave up 4 bases, with 13 bases separating them. As for this clone: What it binds is unknown.

TCRdb keeps only in-frame clones here, not all; method: immunoSEQ multiplex PCR. The repertoire holds some 2.1 million clones, 90% to 95% seen once, with around 0.13% in the top ten. All donors were healthy HIV-negative adults lacking recent acute infections or vaccinations. A CD45RA+ naive subset and a CD45RA-negative memory subset were split from CD4+ cells. The material sequenced was naive CD4+ T cells sorted from blood. Subset denoted: CD45RA+ positively selected. The chain combines TRBV4-3 with TRBJ2-1; D is possibly TRBD2 (5 bases). This clonotype was sampled from a man aged 18 to 30 in good health. The CDR3 DNA follows: TGCGCCAGCAGCCAAGAGCCAGCGGCCACTTACAATGAGCAGTTCTTC. Protein: CASSQEPAATYNEQFF.